The clone carrying this T cell receptor beta chain appeared many times. Its antigen is currently unknown. Two oligonucleotides, mixed equimolar, formed the beta constant-region primer covering TRBC1 and TRBC2. The ligated cDNA underwent four PCR rounds using SP2 and nested alpha and beta constant-region primers. TCRdb redid the calling of the UMI-ligation and nested PCR reads with MiXCR, one entry per CDR3 protein. The table lists tens of thousands of distinct CDR3 sequences, around 9% of them singletons. Separate alpha and beta amplification began at the second PCR step. Overnight CMV lysate stimulation of fresh PBMCs defined donor CMV status by CD4+ IFNgamma. Sequential positive selection took CD4 T cells first, then CD8 T cells. The data stem from a study of naive and memory T cell subsets. Study-level findings and limits: Gini index rose across naive, CM, EM and EMRA in CD4 and CD8.

Germline values: CDR1 MNHEY, CDR2 SVGAGI. With 0 bases clipped from V and 4 bases from J, the junction kept 5 bases outside the gene matches. This CDR3 is built from 15 residues. This chain joins TRBV6-5 and TRBJ2-7, with 8 bases identical to TRBD2. This TCR derives from a human donor in good health. The specimen sequenced was naive CD8+ T cells from blood. DNA for the CDR3: TGTGCCAGCAGTTACTCGCCCAGCGGGAGTTACGAGCAGTACTTC. This encodes CASSYSPSGSYEQYF.